This entry features one T cell receptor (beta chain) sequence. Next came a second PCR, run for roughly 6 to 11 cycles, which used a sample-barcoded 5' primer along with a J-beta primer mix. Each CDR3 protein is one row after TCRdb ran MiXCR on the 5' RACE reads. The table records roughly 1,800,000 distinct CDR3 sequences, roughly 52% of them present only once. The data stem from a study of blood T cells in healthy people across ages. This CDR3 is 15 amino acids long. Germline CDR1 and CDR2: DFQATT and SNEGSKA (reference sequence). V lost 0 bases and J lost 0, with 9 bases in between. The rearrangement joins TRBV20-1 to TRBJ2-4; D ambiguous. The receptor was derived from a woman aged 35 to 49 in good health. Material: blood. The CDR3 sequence: CSAREVKLAKNIQYF. CDR3 sequence (DNA): TGCAGTGCTAGAGAAGTGAAGTTAGCCAAAAACATTCAGTACTTC.